Listed below are T cell receptor beta chains from one sample, sequenced in a study of shared clonotypes between healthy human individuals. Libraries were prepared by immunoSEQ multiplex PCR; TCRdb keeps only in-frame clonotypes and omits some of them. This table has roughly 590,000 clones, 95% to 96% appearing once. Sequenced material: naive CD8+ T cells sorted from blood. Every receptor here comes from a woman between 25 and 40 years old in good health. CDR3s include the opening cysteine and the closing phenylalanine or tryptophan. D genes are given only for firm matches. Clone size appears in some rows only: once, few, many, or a class for an expanded clone.

j_gene	v_gene	d_gene	abundance	CDR3nt	CDR3aa
TRBJ2-7	TRBV27	.	.	TGTGCCAGCAGTTTTTACAGGGTGCCCTACGAGCAGTACTTC	CASSFYRVPYEQYF
TRBJ2-3	TRBV30	.	.	TGTGCCTGTGCGGACCTATCAGAGACGCAGTATTTT	CACADLSETQYF
TRBJ1-3	TRBV5-6	.	.	TGTGCCAGCAGCTGGGGGGGCGGTGACTCTGGAAACACCATATATTTT	CASSWGGGDSGNTIYF
TRBJ2-1	TRBV9	.	.	TGTGCCAGCAGCTCGAGTGGGTCCTACAATGAGCAGTTCTTC	CASSSSGSYNEQFF
TRBJ1-2	TRBV6-5	.	.	TGTGCCAGCACAGGAGACTATGGCTACACCTTC	CASTGDYGYTF
TRBJ2-2	TRBV29-1	.	once	TGCAGCGTTCAGGGGTATTCCACCGGGGAGCTGTTTTTT	CSVQGYSTGELFF
TRBJ2-5	TRBV5-6	.	.	TGTGCCAGCAGCTTCCTTTCGTTACAAGAGACCCAGTACTTC	CASSFLSLQETQYF
TRBJ2-1	TRBV5-1	.	.	TGCGCCAGCAGCTACCCTTCTGGCGAGGAGTTCTTC	CASSYPSGEEFF
TRBJ2-7	TRBV5-1	TRBD2	.	TGCGCCAGCAGCTTGTCTAGCGGGATCTACGAGCAGTACTTC	CASSLSSGIYEQYF
TRBJ1-2	TRBV5-6	.	.	TGTGCCAGCAGCTTCAACCGACAGGCCCGTGGCTATGGCTACACCTTC	CASSFNRQARGYGYTF
TRBJ2-7	TRBV15	TRBD1	.	TGTGCCACCAGCGGTGGGACAGGGGAATACGAGCAGTACTTC	CATSGGTGEYEQYF
TRBJ2-7	TRBV5-6	.	.	TGTGCCAGCAGTCGTGAGGGTGAGCAGTACTTC	CASSREGEQYF
TRBJ2-1	TRBV19	.	once	TGTGCCAGTACCCCCTACGGGAGCTCCTACAATGAGCAGTTCTTC	CASTPYGSSYNEQFF
TRBJ1-1	TRBV9	.	.	TGTGCCAGCAGCCCCACAGGGATCACTGAAGCTTTCTTT	CASSPTGITEAFF
TRBJ2-1	TRBV28	TRBD2	.	TGTGCCAGCAGTATCCGGGGACTAGTTGTTGAGCAGTTCTTC	CASSIRGLVVEQFF
TRBJ2-7	TRBV27	.	.	TGTGCCAGCAGTCCCTGGGACGGTCCCTACGAGCAGTACTTC	CASSPWDGPYEQYF
TRBJ2-5	TRBV28	TRBD2	.	TGTGCCAGCAGTTTTACCCAGCGGGAGTTAGAAGAGACCCAGTACTTC	CASSFTQRELEETQYF
TRBJ2-3	TRBV5-1	TRBD2	.	TGCGCCAGCAGCTTGTCGGGAGGTACAGATACGCAGTATTTT	CASSLSGGTDTQYF
TRBJ1-2	TRBV9	.	.	TGTGCCAGCAGCGCCATCAAGGACGAGGTGGGGAGGGAGGGTTATGGCTACACCTTC	CASSAIKDEVGREGYGYTF
TRBJ1-5	TRBV7-8	.	.	TGTGCCAGCAGCTTTGAGAGAAATAGCAATCAGCCCCAGCATTTT	CASSFERNSNQPQHF
TRBJ2-7	TRBV29-1	.	.	TGCAGCGTCGTGGGACGTAACTACGAGCAGTACTTC	CSVVGRNYEQYF
TRBJ2-2	TRBV7-6	TRBD1	.	TGTGCCAGCAGCTTGGGACAGTTGAACACCGGGGAGCTGTTTTTT	CASSLGQLNTGELFF
TRBJ1-1	TRBV5-6	.	.	TGTGCCAGCAGCTTTGGCAGGGGGAACACTGAAGCTTTCTTT	CASSFGRGNTEAFF
TRBJ2-7	TRBV27	TRBD1	few	TGTGCCAGCAGACCGACAGGGGAGAACGAGCAGTACTTC	CASRPTGENEQYF
TRBJ2-1	TRBV5-1	TRBD2	.	TGCGCCAGCAGCGAGCGCTTAGCGGGAGGGAATGAGCAGTTCTTC	CASSERLAGGNEQFF
TRBJ1-1	TRBV2	.	.	TGTGCCAGCAAAACAACAGTCCGGACGGAGACTGAAGCTTTCTTT	CASKTTVRTETEAFF
TRBJ2-1	TRBV9	.	.	TGTGCCAGCAGCGTAGGGGGCGGAACCTACAATGAGCAGTTCTTC	CASSVGGGTYNEQFF
TRBJ2-7	TRBV27	.	.	TGTGCCAGCAGTTACACCCGGTCCTACGAGCAGTACTTC	CASSYTRSYEQYF
TRBJ2-7	TRBV5-3	.	.	TGTGCCAGAAGCACCCGACCCAACTACGAGCAGTACTTC	CARSTRPNYEQYF
TRBJ2-2	TRBV14	TRBD2	.	TGTGCCAGCCAGCTTGGGACTAGCGGGGGATCCGGGGAGCTGTTTTTT	CASQLGTSGGSGELFF
TRBJ2-5	TRBV2	.	.	TGTGCCAGCATTTTAGTAGCTCCGGAGACCCAGTACTTC	CASILVAPETQYF
TRBJ1-1	TRBV5-1	.	few	TGCGCCAGCAGCTTGGGACGGAACACTGAAGCTTTCTTT	CASSLGRNTEAFF
TRBJ2-7	TRBV6-1	TRBD2	.	TGTGCCAGCAGTGGTACATGGATAGAGCGGGGGCAGTACTTC	CASSGTWIERGQYF
TRBJ1-4	TRBV13	TRBD1	.	TGTGCCAGCAGCACGGACAGGGGGTTTGAAAAACTGTTTTTT	CASSTDRGFEKLFF
TRBJ2-7	TRBV2	TRBD1	.	TGTGCCAGCAGCGTAAAAGGGCTGGACAGGGTCTTGGACGAGCAGTACTTC	CASSVKGLDRVLDEQYF
TRBJ2-5	TRBV28	.	.	TGTGCCAGCACCGAAGGGGTGGCCACAGGGCCTCGAGAGACCCAGTACTTC	CASTEGVATGPRETQYF
TRBJ2-5	TRBV29-1	TRBD2	.	TGCAGCGTTTTCGATAGCGGGGTGTCGTGGGAGACCCAGTACTTC	CSVFDSGVSWETQYF
TRBJ2-5	TRBV5-1	TRBD1	.	TGCGCCAGCAGGCCCCTACCCGGGACAGGGGGCGAGACCCAGTACTTC	CASRPLPGTGGETQYF
TRBJ2-7	TRBV10-2	.	.	TGCGCCAGCAGTGAGGACTACTCCTACGAGCAGTACTTC	CASSEDYSYEQYF
TRBJ1-1	TRBV5-1	.	.	TGCGCCAGCAGCCAACTTATGAACACTGAAGCTTTCTTT	CASSQLMNTEAFF
TRBJ1-2	TRBV29-1	.	.	TGCAGCGTTGAAGATGGGGAGGTCTATGGCTACACCTTC	CSVEDGEVYGYTF
TRBJ1-5	TRBV11-2	.	.	TGTGCCAGCAGCTTAACAGCCAATCAGCCCCAGCATTTT	CASSLTANQPQHF
TRBJ2-7	TRBV9	.	once	TGTGCCAGCAGCGTAGGATCAAGCTCCTACGAGCAGTACTTC	CASSVGSSSYEQYF
TRBJ2-5	TRBV5-1	TRBD2	.	TGCGCCAGCAGCTACCTGGGACCGGAGGCGGCGGGAGAAGAGACCCAGTACTTC	CASSYLGPEAAGEETQYF
TRBJ2-3	TRBV10-1	TRBD2	.	TGCGCCAGCAGTGAAGTGGCTAGCGGGAGCACAGATACGCAGTATTTT	CASSEVASGSTDTQYF
TRBJ2-7	TRBV5-6	.	.	TGTGCCAGCAGCTTGGCTCCGTTCGAGCAGTACTTC	CASSLAPFEQYF
TRBJ2-6	TRBV29-1	TRBD1	.	TGCAGCGTTGAAACAGGACAGGTCCCCTCTGGGGCCAACGTCCTGACTTTC	CSVETGQVPSGANVLTF
TRBJ1-2	TRBV25-1	.	.	TGTGCCAGCATTGGTCCGGGGGCGGGTGGCTACACCTTC	CASIGPGAGGYTF
TRBJ2-2	TRBV5-4	TRBD1	.	TGTGCCAGCAGCGGGGCCGGGACAGGGGGGACCGGGGAGCTGTTTTTT	CASSGAGTGGTGELFF
TRBJ1-1	TRBV5-6	.	.	TGTGCCAGCAGCTTGGCCGACAAGAACACTGAAGCTTTCTTT	CASSLADKNTEAFF